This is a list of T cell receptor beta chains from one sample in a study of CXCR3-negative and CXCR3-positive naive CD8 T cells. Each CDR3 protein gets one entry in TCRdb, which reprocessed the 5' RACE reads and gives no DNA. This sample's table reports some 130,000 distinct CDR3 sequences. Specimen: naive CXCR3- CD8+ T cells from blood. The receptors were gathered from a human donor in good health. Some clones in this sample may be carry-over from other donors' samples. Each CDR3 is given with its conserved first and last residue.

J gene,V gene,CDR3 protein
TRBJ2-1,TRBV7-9,CASLTGTYNEQFF
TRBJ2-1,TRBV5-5,CASSPEVHEQFF
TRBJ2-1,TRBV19,CATSQEDVYNEQFF
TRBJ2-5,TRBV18,CASSDQSRETQYF
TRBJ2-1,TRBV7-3,CASSPNADSHNEQFF
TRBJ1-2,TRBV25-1,CASSEWMVTDGYTF
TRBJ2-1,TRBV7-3,CASSLAGGPEQFF
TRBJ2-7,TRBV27,CASSNRGGYEQYF
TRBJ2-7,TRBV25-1,CASSDGDRSYEQYF
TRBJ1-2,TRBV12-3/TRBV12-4,CASSSWEGRGYTF